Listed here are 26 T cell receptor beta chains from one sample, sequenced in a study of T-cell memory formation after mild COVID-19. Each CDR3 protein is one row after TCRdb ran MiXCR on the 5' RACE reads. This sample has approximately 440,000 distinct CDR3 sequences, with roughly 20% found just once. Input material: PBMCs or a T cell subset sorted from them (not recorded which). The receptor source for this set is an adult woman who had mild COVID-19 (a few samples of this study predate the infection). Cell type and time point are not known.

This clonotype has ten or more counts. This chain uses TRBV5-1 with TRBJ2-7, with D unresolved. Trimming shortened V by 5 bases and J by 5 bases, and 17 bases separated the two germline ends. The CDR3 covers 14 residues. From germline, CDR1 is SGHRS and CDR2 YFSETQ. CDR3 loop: CASRPAGVLDEQYF. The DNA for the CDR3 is TGCGCCAGCAGGCCCGCCGGAGTTTTGGACGAGCAGTACTTC.

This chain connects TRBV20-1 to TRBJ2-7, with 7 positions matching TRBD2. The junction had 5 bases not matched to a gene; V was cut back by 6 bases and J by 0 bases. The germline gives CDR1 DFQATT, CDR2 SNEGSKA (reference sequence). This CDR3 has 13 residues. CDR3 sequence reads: CSAISGTSYEQYF. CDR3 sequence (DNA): TGCAGTGCAATCAGCGGGACCTCCTACGAGCAGTACTTC.

CDR3 DNA sequence: TGTGCCAGCAGCCCGACAGGGATCCTAGCCAAAAACATTCAGTACTTC. This sequence encodes CASSPTGILAKNIQYF. The chain uses TRBV7-9 and TRBJ2-4; 7 bases are shared with TRBD1. J was trimmed by 0 bases and V by 5 bases; bases with no gene match: 7. CDR1 is SEHNR and CDR2 is FQNEAQ in the germline V gene (reference sequence). The CDR3 loop spans 16 amino acids.

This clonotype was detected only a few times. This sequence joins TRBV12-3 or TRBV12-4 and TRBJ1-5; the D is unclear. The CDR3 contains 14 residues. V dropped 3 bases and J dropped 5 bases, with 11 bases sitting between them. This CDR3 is CASSFTGPHQPQHF. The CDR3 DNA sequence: TGTGCCAGCAGTTTCACGGGCCCGCATCAGCCCCAGCATTTT.

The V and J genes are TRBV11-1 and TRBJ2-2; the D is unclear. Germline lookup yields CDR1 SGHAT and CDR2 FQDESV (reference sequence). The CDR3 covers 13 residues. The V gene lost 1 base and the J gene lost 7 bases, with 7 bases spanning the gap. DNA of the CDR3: TGTGCCAGCAGCTTAGGGCGAAGCGGGGAGCTGTTTTTT. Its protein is CASSLGRSGELFF.

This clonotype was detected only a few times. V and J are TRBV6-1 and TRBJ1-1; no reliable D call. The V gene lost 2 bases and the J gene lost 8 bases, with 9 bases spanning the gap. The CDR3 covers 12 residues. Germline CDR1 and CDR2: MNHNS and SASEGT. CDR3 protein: CASSEHPWEAFF. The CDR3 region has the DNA TGTGCCAGCAGTGAACACCCTTGGGAAGCTTTCTTT.

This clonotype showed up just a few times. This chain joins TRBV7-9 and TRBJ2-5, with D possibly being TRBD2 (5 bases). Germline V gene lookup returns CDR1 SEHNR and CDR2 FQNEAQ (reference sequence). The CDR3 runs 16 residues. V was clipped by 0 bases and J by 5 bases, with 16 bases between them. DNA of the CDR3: TGTGCCAGCAGCTTAGCCCGGACTCAAGTCTGGGAGACCCAGTACTTC. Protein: CASSLARTQVWETQYF.

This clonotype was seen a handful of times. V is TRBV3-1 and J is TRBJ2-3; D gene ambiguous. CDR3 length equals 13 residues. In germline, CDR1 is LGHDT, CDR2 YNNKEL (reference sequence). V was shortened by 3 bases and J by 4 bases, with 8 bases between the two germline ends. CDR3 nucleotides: TGTGCCAGCAGCCAGAATCGGGCAGATACGCAGTATTTT. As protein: CASSQNRADTQYF.

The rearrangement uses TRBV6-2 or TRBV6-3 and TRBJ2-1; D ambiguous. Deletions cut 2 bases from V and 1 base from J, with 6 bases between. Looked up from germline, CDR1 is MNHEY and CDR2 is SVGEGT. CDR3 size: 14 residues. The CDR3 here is CASSYDLSYNEQFF. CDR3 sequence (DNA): TGTGCCAGCAGTTACGACCTTTCCTACAATGAGCAGTTCTTC.

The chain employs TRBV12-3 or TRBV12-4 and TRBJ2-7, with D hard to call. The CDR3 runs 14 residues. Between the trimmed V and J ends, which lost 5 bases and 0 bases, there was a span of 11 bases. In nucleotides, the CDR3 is TGTGCCAGCAGTCCTCCCATGAGCTCCTACGAGCAGTACTTC. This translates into CASSPPMSSYEQYF.

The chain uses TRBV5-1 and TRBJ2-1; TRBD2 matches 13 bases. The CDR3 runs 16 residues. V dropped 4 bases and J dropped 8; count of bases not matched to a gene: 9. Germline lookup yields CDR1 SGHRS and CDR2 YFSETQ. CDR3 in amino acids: CASSPTGTSGAHEQFF. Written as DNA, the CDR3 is TGCGCCAGCAGCCCGACCGGGACTAGCGGGGCCCATGAGCAGTTCTTC. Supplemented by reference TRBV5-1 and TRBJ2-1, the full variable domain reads KAGVTQTPRYLIKTRGQQVTLSCSPISGHRSVSWYQQTPGQGLQFLFEYFSETQRNKGNFPGRFSGRQFSNSRSEMNVSTLELGDSALYLCASSPTGTSGAHEQFFGPGTRLTVL.

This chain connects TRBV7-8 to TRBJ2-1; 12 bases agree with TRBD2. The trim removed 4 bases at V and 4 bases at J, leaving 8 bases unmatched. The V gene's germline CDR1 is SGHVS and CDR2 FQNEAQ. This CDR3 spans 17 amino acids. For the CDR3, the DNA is TGTGCCAGCAGCTATACGGTTGGACTAGCGGGATACAATGAGCAGTTCTTC. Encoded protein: CASSYTVGLAGYNEQFF.

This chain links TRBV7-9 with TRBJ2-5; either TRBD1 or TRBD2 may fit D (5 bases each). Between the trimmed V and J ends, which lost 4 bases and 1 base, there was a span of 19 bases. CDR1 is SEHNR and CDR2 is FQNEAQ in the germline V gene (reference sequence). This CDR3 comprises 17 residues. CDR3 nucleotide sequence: TGTGCCAGCAGCTCCCCCGGGACCGGTGGTGGCCAAGAGACCCAGTACTTC. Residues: CASSSPGTGGGQETQYF.

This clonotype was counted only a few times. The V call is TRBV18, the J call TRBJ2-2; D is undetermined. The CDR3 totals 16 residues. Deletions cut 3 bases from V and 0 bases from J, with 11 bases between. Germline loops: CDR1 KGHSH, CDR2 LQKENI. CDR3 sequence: CASSPIGVANTGELFF. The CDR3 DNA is TGTGCCAGCTCACCGATTGGTGTAGCGAACACCGGGGAGCTGTTTTTT.

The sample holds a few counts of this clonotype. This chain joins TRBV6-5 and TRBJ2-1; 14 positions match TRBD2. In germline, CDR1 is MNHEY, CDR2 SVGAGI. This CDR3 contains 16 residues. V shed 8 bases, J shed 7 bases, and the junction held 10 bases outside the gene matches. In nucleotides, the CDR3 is TGTGCCAGCTTACCCCGAGGACTAGCGGGAGGTAATGAGCAGTTCTTC. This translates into CASLPRGLAGGNEQFF.

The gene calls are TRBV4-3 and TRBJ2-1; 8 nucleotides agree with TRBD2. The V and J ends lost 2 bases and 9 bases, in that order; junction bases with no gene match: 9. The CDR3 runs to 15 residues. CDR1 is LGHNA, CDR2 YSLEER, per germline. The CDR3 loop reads CASSQFVREGSEQFF. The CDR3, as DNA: TGCGCCAGCAGCCAATTTGTACGGGAGGGTAGTGAGCAGTTCTTC.

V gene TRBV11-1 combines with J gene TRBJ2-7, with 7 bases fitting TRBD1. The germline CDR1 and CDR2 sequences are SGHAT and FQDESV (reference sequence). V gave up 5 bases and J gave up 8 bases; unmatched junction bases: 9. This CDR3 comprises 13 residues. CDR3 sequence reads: CASSARQGYQQYF. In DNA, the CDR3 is TGTGCCAGCAGCGCGAGACAGGGTTACCAGCAGTACTTC.

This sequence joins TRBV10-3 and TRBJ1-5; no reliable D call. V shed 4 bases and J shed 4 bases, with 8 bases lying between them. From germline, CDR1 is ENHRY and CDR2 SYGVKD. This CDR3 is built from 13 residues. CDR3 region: CAISGKENQPQHF. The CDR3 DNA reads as TGTGCCATCAGTGGGAAGGAGAATCAGCCCCAGCATTTT.

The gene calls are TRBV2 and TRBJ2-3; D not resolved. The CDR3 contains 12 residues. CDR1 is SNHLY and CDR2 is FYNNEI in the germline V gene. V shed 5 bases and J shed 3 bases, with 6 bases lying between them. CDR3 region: CASSKDTDTQYF. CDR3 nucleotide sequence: TGTGCCAGCAGTAAGGATACAGATACGCAGTATTTT.

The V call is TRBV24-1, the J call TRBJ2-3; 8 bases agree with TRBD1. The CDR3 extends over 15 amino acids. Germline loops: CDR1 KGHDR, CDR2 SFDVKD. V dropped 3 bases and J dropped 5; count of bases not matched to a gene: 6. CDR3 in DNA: TGTGCCACCAGTGATCGGACAGGGATCGGAGATACGCAGTATTTT. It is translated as CATSDRTGIGDTQYF.

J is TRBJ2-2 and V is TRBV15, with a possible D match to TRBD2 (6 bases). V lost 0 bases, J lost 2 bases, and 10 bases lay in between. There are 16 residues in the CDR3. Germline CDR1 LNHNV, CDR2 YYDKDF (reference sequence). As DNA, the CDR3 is TGTGCCACCAGCAGAGATGCGGGGTCCAACACCGGGGAGCTGTTTTTT. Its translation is CATSRDAGSNTGELFF.

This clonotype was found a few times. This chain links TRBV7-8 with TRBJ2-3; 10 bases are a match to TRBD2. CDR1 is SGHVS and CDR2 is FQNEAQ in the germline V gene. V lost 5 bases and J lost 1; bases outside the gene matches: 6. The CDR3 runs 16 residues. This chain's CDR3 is CASSPRLAGGTDTQYF. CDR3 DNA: TGTGCCAGCAGCCCCCGCCTAGCGGGAGGCACAGATACGCAGTATTTT.

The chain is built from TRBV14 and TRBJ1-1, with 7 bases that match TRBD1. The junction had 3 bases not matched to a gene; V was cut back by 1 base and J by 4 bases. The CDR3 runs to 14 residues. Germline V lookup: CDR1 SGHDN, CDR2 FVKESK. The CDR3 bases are TGTGCCAGCAGCCAAGCACAGGGGACCACTGAAGCTTTCTTT. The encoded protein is CASSQAQGTTEAFF.

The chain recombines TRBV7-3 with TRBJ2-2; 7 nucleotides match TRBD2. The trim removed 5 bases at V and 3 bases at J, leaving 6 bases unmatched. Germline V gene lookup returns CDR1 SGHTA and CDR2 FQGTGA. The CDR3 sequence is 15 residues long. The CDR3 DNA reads TGTGCCAGCAGCCCCACTACTAGCGACACCGGGGAGCTGTTTTTT. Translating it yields CASSPTTSDTGELFF.

The CDR3 loop is CASSLGAVISYNEQFF. The CDR3 coding sequence is TGTGCCAGCAGCCTCGGGGCGGTGATCTCCTACAATGAGCAGTTCTTC. The rearrangement links TRBV12-3 or TRBV12-4 to TRBJ2-1; D tentatively reads TRBD1 or TRBD2 (5 bases each). The V end lost 6 bases, the J end lost 0 bases, and 15 bases lay between the germline ends. The CDR3 length is 16 residues.

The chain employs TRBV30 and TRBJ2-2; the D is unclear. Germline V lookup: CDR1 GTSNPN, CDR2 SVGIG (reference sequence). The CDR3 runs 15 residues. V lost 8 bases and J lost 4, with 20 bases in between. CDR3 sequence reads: CAGDARNTITGELFF. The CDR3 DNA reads TGTGCCGGGGATGCAAGAAACACAATCACCGGGGAGCTGTTTTTT.